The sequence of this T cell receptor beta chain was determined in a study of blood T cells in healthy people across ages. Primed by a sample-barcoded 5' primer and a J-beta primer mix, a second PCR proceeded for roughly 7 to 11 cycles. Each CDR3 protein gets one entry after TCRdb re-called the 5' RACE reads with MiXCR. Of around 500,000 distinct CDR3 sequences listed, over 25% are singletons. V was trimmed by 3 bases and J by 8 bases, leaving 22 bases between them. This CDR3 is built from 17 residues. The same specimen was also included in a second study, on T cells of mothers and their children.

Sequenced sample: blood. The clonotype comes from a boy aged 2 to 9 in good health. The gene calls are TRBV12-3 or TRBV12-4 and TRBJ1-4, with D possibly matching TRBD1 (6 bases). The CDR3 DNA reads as TGTGCCAGCAGTTTCGGGGGGGCGGGACCAGACGGGGAAAAACTGTTTTTT. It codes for CASSFGGAGPDGEKLFF.